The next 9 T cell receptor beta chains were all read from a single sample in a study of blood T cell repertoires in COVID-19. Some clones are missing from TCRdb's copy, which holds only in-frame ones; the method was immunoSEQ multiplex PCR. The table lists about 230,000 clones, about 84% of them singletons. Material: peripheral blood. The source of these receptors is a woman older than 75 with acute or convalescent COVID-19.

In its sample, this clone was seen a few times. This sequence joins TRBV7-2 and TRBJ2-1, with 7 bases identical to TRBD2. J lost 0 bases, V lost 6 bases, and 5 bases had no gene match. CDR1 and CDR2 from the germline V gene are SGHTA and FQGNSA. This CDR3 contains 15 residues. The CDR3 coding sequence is TGTGCCAGCAGTTGGGGACTAAGCTCCTACAATGAGCAGTTCTTC. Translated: CASSWGLSSYNEQFF.

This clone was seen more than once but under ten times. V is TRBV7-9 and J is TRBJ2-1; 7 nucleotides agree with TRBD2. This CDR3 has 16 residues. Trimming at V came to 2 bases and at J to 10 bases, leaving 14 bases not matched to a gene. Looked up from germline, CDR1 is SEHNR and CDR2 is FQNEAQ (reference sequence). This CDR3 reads CASSLFSIAGVREQFF. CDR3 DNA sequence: TGTGCCAGCAGCTTATTTAGTATAGCGGGCGTTAGGGAGCAGTTCTTC. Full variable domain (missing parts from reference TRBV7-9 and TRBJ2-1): DTGVSQNPRHKITKRGQNVTFRCDPISEHNRLYWYRQTLGQGPEFLTYFQNEAQLEKSRLLSDRFSAERPKGSFSTLEIQRTEQGDSAMYLCASSLFSIAGVREQFFGPGTRLTVL.

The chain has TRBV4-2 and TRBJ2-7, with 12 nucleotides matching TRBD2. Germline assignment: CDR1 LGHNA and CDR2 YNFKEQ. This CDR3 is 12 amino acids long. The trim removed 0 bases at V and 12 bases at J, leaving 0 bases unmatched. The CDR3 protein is CASSQETSGRYF. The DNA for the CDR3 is TGTGCCAGCAGCCAAGAGACTAGCGGGAGGTACTTC.

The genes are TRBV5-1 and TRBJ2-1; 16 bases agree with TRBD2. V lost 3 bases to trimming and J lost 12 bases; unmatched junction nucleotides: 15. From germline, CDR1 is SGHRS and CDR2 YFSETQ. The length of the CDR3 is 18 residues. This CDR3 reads CASSSRGLAGGRGKGQFF. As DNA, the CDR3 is TGCGCCAGCAGCTCAAGGGGACTAGCGGGGGGGCGCGGTAAAGGGCAGTTCTTC.

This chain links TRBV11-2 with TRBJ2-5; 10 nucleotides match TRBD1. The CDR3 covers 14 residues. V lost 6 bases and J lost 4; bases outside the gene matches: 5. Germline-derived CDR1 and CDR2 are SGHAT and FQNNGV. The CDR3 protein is CASRAGTGVETQYF. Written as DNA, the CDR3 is TGTGCCAGCAGGGCCGGGACAGGGGTAGAGACCCAGTACTTC.

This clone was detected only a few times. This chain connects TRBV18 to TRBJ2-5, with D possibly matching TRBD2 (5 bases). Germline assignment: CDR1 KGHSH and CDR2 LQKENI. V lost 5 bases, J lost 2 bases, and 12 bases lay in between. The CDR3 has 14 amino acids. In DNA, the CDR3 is TGTGCCAGCTCAGTCACGGGGTATCAAGAGACCCAGTACTTC. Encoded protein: CASSVTGYQETQYF.

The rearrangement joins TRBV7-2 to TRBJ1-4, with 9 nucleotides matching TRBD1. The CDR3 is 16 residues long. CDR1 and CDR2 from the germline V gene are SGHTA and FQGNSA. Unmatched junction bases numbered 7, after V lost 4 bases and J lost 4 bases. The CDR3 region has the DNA TGTGCCAGCAGCTCGGGACAGGGTGGGAGTAATGAAAAACTGTTTTTT. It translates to CASSSGQGGSNEKLFF.

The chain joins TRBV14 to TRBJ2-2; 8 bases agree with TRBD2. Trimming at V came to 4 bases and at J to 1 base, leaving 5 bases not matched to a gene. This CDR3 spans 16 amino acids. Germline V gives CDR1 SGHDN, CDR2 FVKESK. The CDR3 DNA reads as TGTGCCAGCAGCCTTACGACTAGCGTGAACACCGGGGAGCTGTTTTTT. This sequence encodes CASSLTTSVNTGELFF. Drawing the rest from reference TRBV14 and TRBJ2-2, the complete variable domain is EAGVTQFPSHSVIEKGQTVTLRCDPISGHDNLYWYRRVMGKEIKFLLHFVKESKQDESGMPNNRFLAERTGGTYSTLKVQPAELEDSGVYFCASSLTTSVNTGELFFGEGSRLTVL.

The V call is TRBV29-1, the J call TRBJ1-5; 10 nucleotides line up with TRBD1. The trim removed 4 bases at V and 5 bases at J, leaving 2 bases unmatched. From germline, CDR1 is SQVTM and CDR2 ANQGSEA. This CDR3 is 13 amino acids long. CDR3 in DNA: TGCAGCGTTGGGACAGGGGGGGATCAGCCCCAGCATTTT. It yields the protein CSVGTGGDQPQHF.